The 10 T cell receptor beta chains listed next were all sequenced from one sample in a study of blood T cell repertoires in COVID-19. Generated by immunoSEQ multiplex PCR, the TCRdb table keeps only in-frame clones and is missing some. The sample carries about 80,000 clones, around 84% recorded once. Material for sequencing was peripheral blood. Receptors were obtained from a woman in her seventies with acute or convalescent COVID-19.

The V gene is TRBV20-1, the J gene TRBJ1-3; unclear D gene. V was shortened by 3 bases and J by 0 bases, with 9 bases between the two germline ends. CDR3 length: 14 amino acids. Germline values: CDR1 DFQATT, CDR2 SNEGSKA (reference sequence). Written as DNA, the CDR3 is TGCAGTGCTAGTCGGGGTATCTCTGGAAACACCATATATTTT. It specifies CSASRGISGNTIYF.

A single count supports this clone. The chain carries TRBV19 and TRBJ2-7; 13 bases are a match to TRBD2. The CDR3 consists of 16 residues. Germline V gives CDR1 LNHDA, CDR2 SQIVND (reference sequence). J gave up 2 bases and V 5 bases, and 6 bases lay outside the gene matches. For the CDR3, the DNA is TGTGCCAGTAGTGTAGGACTAGCGGGAGTGGCCTACGAGCAGTACTTC. Protein sequence: CASSVGLAGVAYEQYF. Looking up the rest from reference TRBV19 and TRBJ2-7 gives the full variable domain: DGGITQSPKYLFRKEGQNVTLSCEQNLNHDAMYWYRQDPGQGLRLIYYSQIVNDFQKGDIAEGYSVSREKKESFPLTVTSAQKNPTAFYLCASSVGLAGVAYEQYFGPGTRLTVT.

The rearrangement joins TRBV6-5 to TRBJ1-1; maybe TRBD1 (5 bases). V was clipped by 10 bases and J by 0 bases, with 15 bases between them. Germline V gene data show CDR1 as MNHEY and CDR2 as SVGAGI. The CDR3 covers 14 residues. CDR3 protein: CATNLRVLNTEAFF. The CDR3 DNA reads TGTGCCACCAACCTCAGGGTCCTGAACACTGAAGCTTTCTTT.

The V gene is TRBV4-1, the J gene TRBJ1-3, with D hard to call. Germline CDR1 reads MGHRA; CDR2 reads YSYEKL. The CDR3 is made up of 17 amino acids. Deletions cut 0 bases from V and 3 bases from J, with 15 bases between. The CDR3 sequence: CASSQDIIYRIGNTIYF. In DNA form, the CDR3 reads TGCGCCAGCAGCCAAGATATTATTTACAGAATTGGAAACACCATATATTTT.

The chain links TRBV5-4 to TRBJ1-1, with a possible D match to TRBD1 (6 bases). Trimming removed 2 bases from V and 0 bases from J, with 11 bases in between. This CDR3 spans 15 amino acids. Germline-derived CDR1 and CDR2 are SGHNT and YYREEE (reference sequence). As DNA, the CDR3 is TGTGCCAGCAGCTTCCCGGGACAAATGAACACTGAAGCTTTCTTT. It codes for CASSFPGQMNTEAFF.

V usage is TRBV6-4 and J usage is TRBJ1-2; 11 bases fit TRBD1. V dropped 6 bases and J dropped 7; count of bases not matched to a gene: 7. Germline CDR1 reads MRHNA; CDR2 reads SNTAGT. The CDR3 totals 14 residues. CDR3 sequence reads: CASRDGQGAGGYTF. The CDR3 region has the DNA TGTGCCAGCAGGGACGGACAGGGGGCTGGTGGCTACACCTTC.

The V call is TRBV7-3, the J call TRBJ2-1, with 10 bases that match TRBD2. Germline CDR1 SGHTA, CDR2 FQGTGA. CDR3 size: 15 residues. Losses at the gene ends were 1 base for V and 6 bases for J; bases not matched to a gene: 3. CDR3 residues: CASSLRLAGSNEQFF. The DNA of the CDR3 is TGTGCCAGCAGCTTAAGACTAGCGGGTAGCAATGAGCAGTTCTTC.

The rearrangement links TRBV18 to TRBJ2-7, with 7 bases fitting TRBD2. Germline V gene sequence: CDR1 KGHSH, CDR2 LQKENI. J lost 0 bases, V lost 6 bases, and 2 bases had no gene match. CDR3 length: 13 residues. CDR3: CASSGGISYEQYF. The CDR3 coding sequence is TGTGCCAGCTCCGGGGGGATCTCCTACGAGCAGTACTTC.

The chain links TRBV11-2 to TRBJ2-5; TRBD2 aligns across 11 bases. Losses at the gene ends were 1 base for V and 5 bases for J; bases not matched to a gene: 3. From germline, CDR1 is SGHAT and CDR2 FQNNGV. CDR3 length: 15 amino acids. The CDR3, as DNA: TGTGCCAGCAGCTTAGGTGGGACTAGCGGTGAGACCCAGTACTTC. Amino acids: CASSLGGTSGETQYF.

This clone has only one observation. V usage is TRBV10-2 and J usage is TRBJ1-1; 10 bases match TRBD1. The J segment lost 5 bases and the V segment lost 5 bases, leaving 5 bases of the junction unmatched. CDR1 is WSHSY and CDR2 is SAAADI in the germline V gene. The CDR3 extends over 14 amino acids. CDR3: CASSRQGARTEAFF. DNA of the CDR3: TGCGCCAGCAGTCGACAGGGGGCGCGGACTGAAGCTTTCTTT.